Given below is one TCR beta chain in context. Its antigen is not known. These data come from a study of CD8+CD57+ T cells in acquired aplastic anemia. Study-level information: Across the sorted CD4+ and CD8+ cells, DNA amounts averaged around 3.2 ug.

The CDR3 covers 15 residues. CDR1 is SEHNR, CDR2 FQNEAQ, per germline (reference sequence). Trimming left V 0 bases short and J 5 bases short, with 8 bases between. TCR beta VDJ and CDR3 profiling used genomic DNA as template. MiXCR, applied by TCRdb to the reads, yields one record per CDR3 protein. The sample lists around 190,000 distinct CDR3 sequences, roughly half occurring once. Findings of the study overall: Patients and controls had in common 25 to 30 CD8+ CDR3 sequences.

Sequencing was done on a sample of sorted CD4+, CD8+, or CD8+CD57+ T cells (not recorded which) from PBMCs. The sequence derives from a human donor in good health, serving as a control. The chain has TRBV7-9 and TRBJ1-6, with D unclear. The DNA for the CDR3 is TGTGCCAGCAGCTTAGCCAACGCGGATAATTCACCCCTCCACTTT. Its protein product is CASSLANADNSPLHF.